One and the same sample provided the 11 T cell receptor beta chains below, sequenced in a study of blood T cell repertoires in COVID-19. Produced via immunoSEQ multiplex PCR; TCRdb's table is partial and in-frame only. The data hold around 200,000 clones, with 80% to 85% observed a single time. The sample was peripheral blood. The source is a woman in her 70s with COVID-19, enrolled during active disease.

CDR3 bases: TGTGCCAGCAGCCCCTTCAGTCAGCCCCAGCATTTT. Translating it yields CASSPFSQPQHF. The chain has TRBV6-5 and TRBJ1-5, with D hard to call. Germline CDR1 and CDR2: MNHEY and SVGAGI. The CDR3 contains 12 residues. V was trimmed by 6 bases and J by 6 bases, leaving 9 bases between them.

The chain has TRBV5-1 and TRBJ1-1; D not certain. CDR1 and CDR2 from the germline V gene are SGHRS and YFSETQ. Trimming stripped 5 bases from V and 1 base from J, with 9 bases between. The CDR3 consists of 13 residues. The CDR3 reads CASRQTGNTEAFF. The CDR3 DNA sequence: TGCGCCAGCAGACAAACGGGGAACACTGAAGCTTTCTTT.

The chain joins TRBV27 to TRBJ2-3; a possible D gene is TRBD1 (6 bases). This CDR3 spans 14 amino acids. Trimming took 4 bases from V and 6 from J, leaving 14 bases between them. CDR1 and CDR2 from the germline V gene are MNHEY and SMNVEV (reference sequence). The CDR3 DNA sequence: TGTGCCAGCAGTTCAGCACAGGGAACTGATACGCAGTATTTT. Its translation: CASSSAQGTDTQYF.

V usage is TRBV11-2 and J usage is TRBJ2-1; TRBD2 agrees at 7 bases. CDR1 and CDR2 (germline): SGHAT, FQNNGV. The CDR3 has 15 amino acids. V lost 1 base to trimming and J lost 10 bases; unmatched junction nucleotides: 10. CDR3 residues: CASSLAVGETSEQFF. For the CDR3, the DNA is TGTGCCAGCAGCTTAGCGGTGGGCGAGACTAGCGAGCAGTTCTTC. Full variable domain (rest looked up from reference TRBV11-2 and TRBJ2-1): EAGVAQSPRYKIIEKRQSVAFWCNPISGHATLYWYQQILGQGPKLLIQFQNNGVVDDSQLPKDRFSAERLKGVDSTLKIQPAKLEDSAVYLCASSLAVGETSEQFFGPGTRLTVL.

The CDR3 loop reads CASSIGRGQPYEQYF. DNA for the CDR3: TGTGCCAGTAGTATAGGTAGGGGACAGCCTTACGAGCAGTACTTC. The V and J genes are TRBV19 and TRBJ2-7, with TRBD1 identical over 7 bases. This CDR3 contains 15 residues. From germline, CDR1 is LNHDA and CDR2 SQIVND (reference sequence). V lost 1 base, J lost 4 bases, and 7 bases stayed unmatched. The full variable domain, rest sourced from reference TRBV19 and TRBJ2-7, is DGGITQSPKYLFRKEGQNVTLSCEQNLNHDAMYWYRQDPGQGLRLIYYSQIVNDFQKGDIAEGYSVSREKKESFPLTVTSAQKNPTAFYLCASSIGRGQPYEQYFGPGTRLTVT.

The gene calls are TRBV19 and TRBJ1-5; D uncertain. Trimming stripped 5 bases from V and 1 base from J, with 12 bases between. CDR1 and CDR2 (germline): LNHDA, SQIVND (reference sequence). CDR3 length: 15 amino acids. CDR3 sequence (DNA): TGTGCCAGTAGTCTTAGCCCGGGAAGCAATCAGCCCCAGCATTTT. Protein product: CASSLSPGSNQPQHF. Drawing the rest from reference TRBV19 and TRBJ1-5, the complete variable domain is DGGITQSPKYLFRKEGQNVTLSCEQNLNHDAMYWYRQDPGQGLRLIYYSQIVNDFQKGDIAEGYSVSREKKESFPLTVTSAQKNPTAFYLCASSLSPGSNQPQHFGDGTRLSIL.

The rearrangement uses TRBV28 and TRBJ2-5; D is unclear. CDR1 is MDHEN and CDR2 is SYDVKM in the germline V gene. The CDR3 length is 15 residues. The V end was cut by 6 bases, the J end by 0 bases, with 14 bases between. The CDR3 DNA reads as TGTGCCAGCAGACTTGATTGGGCCCACCAAGAGACCCAGTACTTC. This sequence encodes CASRLDWAHQETQYF.

The chain uses TRBV20-1 and TRBJ1-5; maybe TRBD1 (5 bases). V gave up 4 bases and J gave up 5 bases, with 18 bases separating them. The V gene's germline CDR1 is DFQATT and CDR2 SNEGSKA (reference sequence). This CDR3 spans 15 amino acids. The CDR3 here is CSAIDVGFRDQPQHF. CDR3 bases: TGCAGTGCTATTGATGTTGGATTCAGGGATCAGCCCCAGCATTTT.

J is TRBJ2-5 and V is TRBV5-1, with a tentative D call TRBD2 (6 bases). Germline V gene lookup returns CDR1 SGHRS and CDR2 YFSETQ. Between the trimmed V and J ends, which lost 0 bases and 2 bases, there was a span of 11 bases. The CDR3 loop spans 15 amino acids. The DNA of the CDR3 is TGCGCCAGCAGCTTGGTGTCTAGCGAACAAGAGACCCAGTACTTC. Translated, it gives CASSLVSSEQETQYF.

The V gene is TRBV2, the J gene TRBJ2-1; 16 nucleotides line up with TRBD2. The germline V gene has CDR1 SNHLY and CDR2 FYNNEI. The CDR3 consists of 17 residues. The trim removed 6 bases at V and 4 bases at J, leaving 6 bases unmatched. CDR3 DNA sequence: TGTGCCAGCAGGCCCCCGGGACTAGCGGGAGGGTACAATGAGCAGTTCTTC. As protein: CASRPPGLAGGYNEQFF.

CDR3 in DNA: TGTGCCAGCGGACAACTCACAGGGTTTCGCTGGCAGCCCCAGCATTTT. As protein: CASGQLTGFRWQPQHF. The rearrangement links TRBV28 to TRBJ1-5, with D possibly being TRBD1 (6 bases). Germline lookup yields CDR1 MDHEN and CDR2 SYDVKM. The germline V and J ends were trimmed by 8 bases and 7 bases, with 24 bases remaining between them. The CDR3 loop spans 16 amino acids. Using reference TRBV28 and TRBJ1-5 for the parts outside the CDR3, the full variable domain is DVKVTQSSRYLVKRTGEKVFLECVQDMDHENMFWYRQDPGLGLRLIYFSYDVKMKEKGDIPEGYSVSREKKERFSLILESASTNQTSMYLCASGQLTGFRWQPQHFGDGTRLSIL.